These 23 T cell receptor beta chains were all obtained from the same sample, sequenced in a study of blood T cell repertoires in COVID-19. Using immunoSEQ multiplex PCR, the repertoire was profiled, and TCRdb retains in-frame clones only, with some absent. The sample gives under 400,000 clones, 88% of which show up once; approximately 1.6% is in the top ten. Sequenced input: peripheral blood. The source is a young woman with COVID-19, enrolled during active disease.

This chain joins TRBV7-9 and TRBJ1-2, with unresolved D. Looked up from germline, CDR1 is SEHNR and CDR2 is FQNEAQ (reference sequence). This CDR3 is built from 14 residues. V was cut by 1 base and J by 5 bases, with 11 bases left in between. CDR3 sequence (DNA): TGTGCCAGCAGCTTAGTCTTTGGAGGATATGGCTACACCTTC. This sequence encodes CASSLVFGGYGYTF.

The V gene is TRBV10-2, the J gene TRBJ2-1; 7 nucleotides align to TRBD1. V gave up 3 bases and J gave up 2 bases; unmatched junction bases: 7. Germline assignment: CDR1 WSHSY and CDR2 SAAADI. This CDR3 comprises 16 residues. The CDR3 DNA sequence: TGCGCCAGCAGTGACCCCGGGACAGCCCCCTACAATGAGCAGTTCTTC. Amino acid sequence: CASSDPGTAPYNEQFF.

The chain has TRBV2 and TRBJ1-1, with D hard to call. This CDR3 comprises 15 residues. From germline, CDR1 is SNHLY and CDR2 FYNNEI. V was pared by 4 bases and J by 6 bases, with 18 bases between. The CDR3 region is CASSVGRAIRSEAFF. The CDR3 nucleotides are TGTGCCAGCAGTGTCGGTCGAGCCATACGGTCTGAAGCTTTCTTT.

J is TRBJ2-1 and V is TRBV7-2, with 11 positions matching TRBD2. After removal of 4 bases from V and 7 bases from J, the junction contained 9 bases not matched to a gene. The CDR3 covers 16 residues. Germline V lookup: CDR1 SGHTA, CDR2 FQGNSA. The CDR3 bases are TGTGCCAGCAGCTCCTCCGGGACTAGCGGCCTTAATGAGCAGTTCTTC. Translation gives CASSSSGTSGLNEQFF.

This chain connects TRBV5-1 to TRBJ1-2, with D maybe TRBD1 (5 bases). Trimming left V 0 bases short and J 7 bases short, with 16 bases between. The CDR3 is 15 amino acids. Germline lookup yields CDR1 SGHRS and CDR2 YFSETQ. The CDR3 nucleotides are TGCGCCAGCAGCTTGGACGGACACGGAGGGTCTGGCTACACCTTC. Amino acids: CASSLDGHGGSGYTF. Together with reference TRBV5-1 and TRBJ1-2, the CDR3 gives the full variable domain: KAGVTQTPRYLIKTRGQQVTLSCSPISGHRSVSWYQQTPGQGLQFLFEYFSETQRNKGNFPGRFSGRQFSNSRSEMNVSTLELGDSALYLCASSLDGHGGSGYTFGSGTRLTVV.

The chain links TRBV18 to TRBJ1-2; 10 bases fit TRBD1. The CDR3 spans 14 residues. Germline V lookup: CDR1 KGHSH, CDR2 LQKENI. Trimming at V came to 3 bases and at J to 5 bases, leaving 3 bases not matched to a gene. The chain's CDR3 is CASSPTGGSYGYTF. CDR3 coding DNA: TGTGCCAGCTCACCGACAGGGGGCTCATATGGCTACACCTTC.

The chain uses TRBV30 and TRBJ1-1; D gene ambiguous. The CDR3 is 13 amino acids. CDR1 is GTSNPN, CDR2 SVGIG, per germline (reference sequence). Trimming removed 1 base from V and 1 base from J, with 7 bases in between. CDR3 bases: TGTGCCTGGAGTGAACAGACGAACACTGAAGCTTTCTTT. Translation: CAWSEQTNTEAFF.

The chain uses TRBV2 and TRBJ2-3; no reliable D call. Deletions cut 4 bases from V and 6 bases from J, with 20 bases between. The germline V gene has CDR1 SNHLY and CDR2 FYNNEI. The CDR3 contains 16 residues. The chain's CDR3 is CASSGVVAVTVDTQYF. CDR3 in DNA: TGTGCCAGCAGTGGGGTCGTCGCTGTGACTGTGGATACGCAGTATTTT.

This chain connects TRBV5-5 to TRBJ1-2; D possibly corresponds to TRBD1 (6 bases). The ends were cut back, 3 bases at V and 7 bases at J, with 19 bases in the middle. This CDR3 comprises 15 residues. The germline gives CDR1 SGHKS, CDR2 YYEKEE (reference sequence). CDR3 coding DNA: TGTGCCAGCAGCTCGAACGATTACAGGGATGGTGGCTACACCTTC. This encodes CASSSNDYRDGGYTF. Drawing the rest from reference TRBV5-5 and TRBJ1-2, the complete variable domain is DAGVTQSPTHLIKTRGQQVTLRCSPISGHKSVSWYQQVLGQGPQFIFQYYEKEERGRGNFPDRFSARQFPNYSSELNVNALLLGDSALYLCASSSNDYRDGGYTFGSGTRLTVV.

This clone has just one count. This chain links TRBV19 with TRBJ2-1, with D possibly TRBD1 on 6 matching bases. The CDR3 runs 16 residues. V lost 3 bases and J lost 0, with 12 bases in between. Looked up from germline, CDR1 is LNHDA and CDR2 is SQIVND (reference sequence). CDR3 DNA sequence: TGTGCCAGTAGTATGGACAGTTACGTCTCCTACAATGAGCAGTTCTTC. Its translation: CASSMDSYVSYNEQFF.

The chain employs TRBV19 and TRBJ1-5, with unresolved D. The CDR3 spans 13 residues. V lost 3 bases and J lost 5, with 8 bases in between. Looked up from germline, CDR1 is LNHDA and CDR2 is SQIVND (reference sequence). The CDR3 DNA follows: TGTGCCAGTAGTATGTCTGCGGATCAGCCCCAGCATTTT. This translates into CASSMSADQPQHF.

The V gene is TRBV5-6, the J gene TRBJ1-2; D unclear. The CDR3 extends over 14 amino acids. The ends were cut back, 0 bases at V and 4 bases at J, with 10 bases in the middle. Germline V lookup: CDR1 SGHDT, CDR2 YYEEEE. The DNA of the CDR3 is TGTGCCAGCAGCTTGGGTGGCATCCTCTATGGCTACACCTTC. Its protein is CASSLGGILYGYTF.

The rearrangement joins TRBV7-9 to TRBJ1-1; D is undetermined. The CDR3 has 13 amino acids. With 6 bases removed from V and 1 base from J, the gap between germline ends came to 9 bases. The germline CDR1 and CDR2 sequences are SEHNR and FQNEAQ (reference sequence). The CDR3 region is CASSQTGNTEAFF. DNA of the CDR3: TGTGCCAGCAGTCAAACGGGGAACACTGAAGCTTTCTTT.

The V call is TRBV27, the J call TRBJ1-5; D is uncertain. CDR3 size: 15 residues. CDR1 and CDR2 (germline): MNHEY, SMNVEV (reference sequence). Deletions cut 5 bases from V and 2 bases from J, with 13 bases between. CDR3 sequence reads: CASSTSVYGNQPQHF. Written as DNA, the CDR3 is TGTGCCAGCAGTACCTCGGTATATGGCAATCAGCCCCAGCATTTT.

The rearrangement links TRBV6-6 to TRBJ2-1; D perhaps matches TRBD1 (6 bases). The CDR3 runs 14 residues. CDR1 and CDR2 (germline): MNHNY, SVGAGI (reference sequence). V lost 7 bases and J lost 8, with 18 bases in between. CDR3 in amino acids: CASIGTLSRDEQFF. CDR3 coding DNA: TGTGCCAGCATAGGGACACTAAGTAGGGATGAGCAGTTCTTC.

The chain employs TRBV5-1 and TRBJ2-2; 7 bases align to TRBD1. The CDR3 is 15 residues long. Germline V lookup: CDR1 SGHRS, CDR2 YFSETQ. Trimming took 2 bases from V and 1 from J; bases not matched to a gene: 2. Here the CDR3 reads CASSFGTVNTGELFF. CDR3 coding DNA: TGCGCCAGCAGCTTCGGGACAGTGAACACCGGGGAGCTGTTTTTT.

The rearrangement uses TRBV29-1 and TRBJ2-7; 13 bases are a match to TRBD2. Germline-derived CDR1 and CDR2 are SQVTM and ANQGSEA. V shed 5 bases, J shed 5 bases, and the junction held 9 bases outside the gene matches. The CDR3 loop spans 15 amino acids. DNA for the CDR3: TGCAGCGTTCACTTTTTGACTAGCGGGGGGAACGAGCAGTACTTC. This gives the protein CSVHFLTSGGNEQYF.

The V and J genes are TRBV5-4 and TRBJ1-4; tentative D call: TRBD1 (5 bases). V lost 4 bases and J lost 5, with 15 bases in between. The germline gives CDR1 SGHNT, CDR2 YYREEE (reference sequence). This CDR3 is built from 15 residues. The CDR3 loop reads CASSRTGTGNEKLFF. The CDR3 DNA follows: TGTGCCAGCAGCCGAACCGGGACTGGCAATGAAAAACTGTTTTTT.

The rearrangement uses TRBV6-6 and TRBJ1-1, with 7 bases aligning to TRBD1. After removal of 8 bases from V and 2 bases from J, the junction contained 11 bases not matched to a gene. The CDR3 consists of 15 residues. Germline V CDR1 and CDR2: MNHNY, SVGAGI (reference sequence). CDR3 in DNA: TGTGCCAGCGGACCACGGGGACAGCTAAACACTGAAGCTTTCTTT. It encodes CASGPRGQLNTEAFF.

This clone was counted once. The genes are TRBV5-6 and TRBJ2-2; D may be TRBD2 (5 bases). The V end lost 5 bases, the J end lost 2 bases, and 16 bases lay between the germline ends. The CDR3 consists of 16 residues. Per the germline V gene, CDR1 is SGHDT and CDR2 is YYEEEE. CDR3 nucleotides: TGTGCCAGCAGTTCAACTAGTTCACCCAACACCGGGGAGCTGTTTTTT. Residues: CASSSTSSPNTGELFF.

For the CDR3, the DNA is TGTGCCAGCAGCCCAAGGGGACTACCGGAAGAGACCCAGTACTTC. This sequence encodes CASSPRGLPEETQYF. This sequence joins TRBV2 and TRBJ2-5; 7 positions match TRBD2. The germline V gene has CDR1 SNHLY and CDR2 FYNNEI. V was clipped by 6 bases and J by 3 bases; unmatched bases: 10. The CDR3 consists of 15 residues.

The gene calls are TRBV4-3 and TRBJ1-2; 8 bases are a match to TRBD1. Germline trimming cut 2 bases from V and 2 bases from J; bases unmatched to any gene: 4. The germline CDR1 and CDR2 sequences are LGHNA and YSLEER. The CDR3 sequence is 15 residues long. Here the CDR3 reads CASSQNGQGNYGYTF. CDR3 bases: TGCGCCAGCAGCCAAAATGGACAGGGCAACTATGGCTACACCTTC.

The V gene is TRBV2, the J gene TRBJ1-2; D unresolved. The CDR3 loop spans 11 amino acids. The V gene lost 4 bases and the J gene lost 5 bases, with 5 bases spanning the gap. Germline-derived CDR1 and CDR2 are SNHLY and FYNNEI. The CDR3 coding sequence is TGTGCCAGCAGTGCAGGTTATGGCTACACCTTC. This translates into CASSAGYGYTF. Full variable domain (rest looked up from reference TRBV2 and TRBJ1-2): EPEVTQTPSHQVTQMGQEVILRCVPISNHLYFYWYRQILGQKVEFLVSFYNNEISEKSEIFDDQFSVERPDGSNFTLKIRSTKLEDSAMYFCASSAGYGYTFGSGTRLTVV.